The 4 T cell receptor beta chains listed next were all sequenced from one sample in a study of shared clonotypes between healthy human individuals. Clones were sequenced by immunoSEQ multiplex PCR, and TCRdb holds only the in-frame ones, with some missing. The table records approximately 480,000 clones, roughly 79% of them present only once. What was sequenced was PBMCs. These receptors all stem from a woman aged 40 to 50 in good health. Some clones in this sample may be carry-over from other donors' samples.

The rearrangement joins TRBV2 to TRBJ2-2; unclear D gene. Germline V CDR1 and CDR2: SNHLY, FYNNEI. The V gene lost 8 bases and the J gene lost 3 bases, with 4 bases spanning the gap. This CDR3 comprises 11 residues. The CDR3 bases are TGTGCCAGCCGCGACACCGGGGAGCTGTTTTTT. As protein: CASRDTGELFF.

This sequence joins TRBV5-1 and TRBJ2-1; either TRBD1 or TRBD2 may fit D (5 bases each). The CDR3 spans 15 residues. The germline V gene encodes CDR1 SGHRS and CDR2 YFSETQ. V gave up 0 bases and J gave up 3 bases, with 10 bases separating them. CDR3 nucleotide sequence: TGCGCCAGCAGCTTGGCTGGGGGTGACTACAATGAGCAGTTCTTC. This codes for CASSLAGGDYNEQFF. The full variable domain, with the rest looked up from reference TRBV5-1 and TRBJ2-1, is KAGVTQTPRYLIKTRGQQVTLSCSPISGHRSVSWYQQTPGQGLQFLFEYFSETQRNKGNFPGRFSGRQFSNSRSEMNVSTLELGDSALYLCASSLAGGDYNEQFFGPGTRLTVL.

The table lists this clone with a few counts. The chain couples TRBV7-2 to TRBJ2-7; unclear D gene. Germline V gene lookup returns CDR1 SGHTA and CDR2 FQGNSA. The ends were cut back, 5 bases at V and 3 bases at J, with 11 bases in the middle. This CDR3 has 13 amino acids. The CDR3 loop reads CASSNRLGYEQYF. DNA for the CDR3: TGTGCCAGCAGCAACCGACTGGGCTACGAGCAGTACTTC.

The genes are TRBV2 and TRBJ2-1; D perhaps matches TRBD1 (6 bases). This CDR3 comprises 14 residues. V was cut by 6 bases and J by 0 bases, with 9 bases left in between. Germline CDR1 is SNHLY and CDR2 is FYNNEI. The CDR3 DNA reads TGTGCCAGCAGGTTAGGGGGCTCCTACAATGAGCAGTTCTTC. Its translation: CASRLGGSYNEQFF. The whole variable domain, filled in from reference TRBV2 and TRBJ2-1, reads EPEVTQTPSHQVTQMGQEVILRCVPISNHLYFYWYRQILGQKVEFLVSFYNNEISEKSEIFDDQFSVERPDGSNFTLKIRSTKLEDSAMYFCASRLGGSYNEQFFGPGTRLTVL.